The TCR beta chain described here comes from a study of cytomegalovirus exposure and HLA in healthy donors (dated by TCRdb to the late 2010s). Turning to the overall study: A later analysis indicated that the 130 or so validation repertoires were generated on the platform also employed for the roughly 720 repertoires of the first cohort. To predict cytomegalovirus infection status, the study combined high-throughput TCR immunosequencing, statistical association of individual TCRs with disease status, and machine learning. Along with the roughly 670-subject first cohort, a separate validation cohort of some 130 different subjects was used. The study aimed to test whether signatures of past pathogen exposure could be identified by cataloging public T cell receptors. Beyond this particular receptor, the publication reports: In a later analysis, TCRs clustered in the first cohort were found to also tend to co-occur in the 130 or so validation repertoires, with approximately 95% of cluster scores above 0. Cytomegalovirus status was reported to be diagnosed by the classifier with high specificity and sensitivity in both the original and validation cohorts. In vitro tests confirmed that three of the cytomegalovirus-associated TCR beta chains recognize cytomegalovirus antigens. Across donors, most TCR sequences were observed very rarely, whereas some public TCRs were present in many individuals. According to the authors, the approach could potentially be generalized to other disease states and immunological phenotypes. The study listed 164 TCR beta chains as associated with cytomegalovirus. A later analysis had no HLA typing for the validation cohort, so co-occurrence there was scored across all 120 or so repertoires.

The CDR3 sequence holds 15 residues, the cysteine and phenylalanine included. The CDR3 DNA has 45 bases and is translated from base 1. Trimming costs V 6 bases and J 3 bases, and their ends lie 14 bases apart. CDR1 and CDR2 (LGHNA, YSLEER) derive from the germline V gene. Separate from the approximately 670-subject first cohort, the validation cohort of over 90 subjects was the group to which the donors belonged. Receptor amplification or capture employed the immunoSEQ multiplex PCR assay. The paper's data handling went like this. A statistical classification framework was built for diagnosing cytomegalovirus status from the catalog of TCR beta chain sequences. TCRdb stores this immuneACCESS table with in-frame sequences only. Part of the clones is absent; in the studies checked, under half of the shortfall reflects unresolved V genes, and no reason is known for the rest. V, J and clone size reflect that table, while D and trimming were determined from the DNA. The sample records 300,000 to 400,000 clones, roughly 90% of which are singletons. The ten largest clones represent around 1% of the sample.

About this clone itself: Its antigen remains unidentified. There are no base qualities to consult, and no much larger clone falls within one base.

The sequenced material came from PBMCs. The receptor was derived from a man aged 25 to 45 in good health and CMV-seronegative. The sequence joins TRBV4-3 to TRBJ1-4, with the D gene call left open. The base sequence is TGCGCCAGCAGAGAAGGGAGTGGCTCTAATGAAAAACTGTTTTTT. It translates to CASREGSGSNEKLFF.